These 13 T cell receptor beta chains were all obtained from the same sample, sequenced in a study of CD8+ T cells in alopecia areata. Extraction and reverse transcription of RNA yielded cDNA as the sequencing template. TCRdb's copy holds only in-frame clones and misses some; the assay was immunoSEQ multiplex PCR. The data contain approximately 170,000 clones, approximately 60% of them seen just once; the ten biggest clones take up around 0.7%. As to treatment: oral pan-JAK inhibitor, 5-10 mg twice daily. This specimen consisted of CD4+ T cells sorted from blood, obtained at week 4, from a patient treated with tofacitinib. All receptors come from a human donor with alopecia areata.

The gene calls are TRBV15 and TRBJ2-5; the D gene is possibly TRBD1 (5 bases). The germline gives CDR1 LNHNV, CDR2 YYDKDF (reference sequence). The CDR3 is 15 amino acids. V gave up 0 bases and J gave up 5 bases, with 13 bases separating them. CDR3 sequence: CATSRDQGAEETQYF. In nucleotides, the CDR3 is TGTGCCACCAGCAGAGATCAAGGGGCTGAGGAGACCCAGTACTTC.

This clone was seen only a few times. The chain uses TRBV7-2 and TRBJ2-4; D possibly corresponds to TRBD1 (5 bases). The CDR3 length is 15 residues. Germline loops: CDR1 SGHTA, CDR2 FQGNSA. The V end was cut by 6 bases, the J end by 7 bases, with 19 bases between. The DNA for the CDR3 is TGTGCCAGCAGTTTACAGGTCCGACAAGGGAACATTCAGTACTTC. Amino acid sequence: CASSLQVRQGNIQYF. The variable domain in full, completed from reference TRBV7-2 and TRBJ2-4, reads GAGVSQSPSNKVTEKGKDVELRCDPISGHTALYWYRQSLGQGLEFLIYFQGNSAPDKSGLPSDRFSAERTGGSVSTLTIQRTQQEDSAVYLCASSLQVRQGNIQYFGAGTRLSVL.

The chain's CDR3 is CAWGPGRPLSTDTQYF. The CDR3 DNA reads as TGTGCCTGGGGACCTGGCAGGCCGTTAAGCACAGATACGCAGTATTTT. This chain connects TRBV30 to TRBJ2-3; D gene uncertain. Germline lookup yields CDR1 GTSNPN and CDR2 SVGIG (reference sequence). This CDR3 has 16 residues. Between the trimmed V and J ends, which lost 5 bases and 0 bases, there was a span of 18 bases.

This chain connects TRBV5-4 to TRBJ2-1, with 8 bases aligning to TRBD2. This CDR3 is built from 15 residues. The V gene's germline CDR1 is SGHNT and CDR2 YYREEE (reference sequence). V lost 3 bases and J lost 4; bases outside the gene matches: 6. Written as DNA, the CDR3 is TGTGCCAGCAGCTCCCAAGCGGGGGCATACAATGAGCAGTTCTTC. This encodes CASSSQAGAYNEQFF.

The V and J genes are TRBV5-5 and TRBJ1-2; 7 positions match TRBD1. Trimming at V came to 0 bases and at J to 4 bases, leaving 6 bases not matched to a gene. The CDR3 covers 15 residues. CDR1 and CDR2 from the germline V gene are SGHKS and YYEKEE (reference sequence). The CDR3 spells CASSLVDRVSYGYTF. The CDR3 DNA sequence: TGTGCCAGCAGCTTGGTTGACAGGGTTTCCTATGGCTACACCTTC.

The genes are TRBV2 and TRBJ1-3; TRBD1 might be the D (5 bases). Looked up from germline, CDR1 is SNHLY and CDR2 is FYNNEI. With 4 bases removed from V and 0 bases from J, the gap between germline ends came to 10 bases. The CDR3 sequence is 15 residues long. The chain's CDR3 is CASSVGTGSGNTIYF. Here the CDR3 DNA reads TGTGCCAGCAGTGTAGGGACGGGCTCTGGAAACACCATATATTTT.

The CDR3 region has the DNA TGTGCCAGCAGCTTAACGGGACTAGCGGAGAATGAGCAGTTCTTC. It is translated as CASSLTGLAENEQFF. The chain links TRBV7-3 to TRBJ2-1; 11 bases match TRBD2. CDR3 length: 15 amino acids. The germline gives CDR1 SGHTA, CDR2 FQGTGA. J lost 7 bases, V lost 0 bases, and 2 bases had no gene match.

This sequence joins TRBV2 and TRBJ2-6; D call uncertain. The CDR3 runs 14 residues. Per the germline V gene, CDR1 is SNHLY and CDR2 is FYNNEI. Trimming shortened V by 5 bases and J by 0 bases, and 5 bases separated the two germline ends. In nucleotides, the CDR3 is TGTGCCAGCAGTTTAACCTCTGGGGCCAACGTCCTGACTTTC. This encodes CASSLTSGANVLTF.

In this sample, this clone turned up a few times. The chain couples TRBV29-1 to TRBJ2-5; perhaps TRBD1 as D (6 bases). CDR1 is SQVTM and CDR2 is ANQGSEA in the germline V gene. Trimming shortened V by 5 bases and J by 9 bases, and 13 bases separated the two germline ends. This CDR3 contains 11 residues. This chain's CDR3 is CSVLGTRAQYF. The CDR3 bases are TGCAGCGTTCTCGGGACACGGGCCCAGTACTTC.

A few counts support this clone. The genes are TRBV6-5 and TRBJ1-4; a weak D match, TRBD1 (5 bases). Germline assignment: CDR1 MNHEY and CDR2 SVGAGI. This CDR3 region has 14 residues. Trimming stripped 6 bases from V and 2 bases from J, with 10 bases between. CDR3 residues: CASSPGRTNEKLFF. In DNA form, the CDR3 reads TGTGCCAGCAGCCCAGGGAGGACTAATGAAAAACTGTTTTTT.

The chain employs TRBV5-1 and TRBJ2-7; D remains unclear. This CDR3 has 14 amino acids. The V and J ends lost 0 bases and 1 base respectively, with 8 bases between them. Germline V gene sequence: CDR1 SGHRS, CDR2 YFSETQ. CDR3 sequence: CASSLVLPSYEQYF. The CDR3, as DNA: TGCGCCAGCAGCTTGGTCCTCCCTTCCTACGAGCAGTACTTC.

The chain combines TRBV27 with TRBJ2-2, with 7 nucleotides matching TRBD2. Trimming took 4 bases from V and 3 from J; bases not matched to a gene: 5. Germline V gene lookup returns CDR1 MNHEY and CDR2 SMNVEV (reference sequence). CDR3 length: 15 amino acids. CDR3 in amino acids: CASSYQGGDTGELFF. CDR3 bases: TGTGCCAGCAGTTACCAGGGAGGGGACACCGGGGAGCTGTTTTTT.

The rearrangement uses TRBV4-2 and TRBJ1-4; TRBD1 might be the D (6 bases). The V end was cut by 4 bases, the J end by 10 bases, with 19 bases between. There are 15 residues in the CDR3. The germline V gene encodes CDR1 LGHNA and CDR2 YNFKEQ. The chain's CDR3 is CASSPQQGTRSKLFF. The DNA of the CDR3 is TGTGCCAGCAGCCCCCAACAGGGAACACGGTCAAAACTGTTTTTT.